This TCR beta chain was identified in a study of blood T cell repertoires in COVID-19. Background on the study: Sources were T cells, B-cell-depleted T cells, or PBMCs; the material itself was cDNA or gDNA.

Participant-reported clinical history was the basis for cohort assignment. This CDR3 has 14 amino acids. Trimming took off 1 base at V and 6 bases at J, with 13 bases between the two ends. From germline, CDR1 is GTSNPN and CDR2 SVGIG (reference sequence). In the original analysis: Estimates of nucleated cell counts were drawn from the amplification of reference gene primers. The assay was immunoSEQ multiplex PCR, and TCRdb's table has in-frame clones only and misses some. D and trimming come from the DNA, and the V and J calls and clone size come from that table. The data hold roughly 400,000 clones, with 80% to 90% observed a single time.

This rearrangement joins TRBV30 to TRBJ1-5, with D possibly matching TRBD1 (5 bases). The specimen was PBMCs or T cells enriched from blood (not recorded which). This receptor was identified in a woman between 50 and 59 years old who had recovered from COVID-19. The CDR3 DNA sequence: TGTGCCTGGAGTGCCGGGGGGATGCGTCAGCCCCAGCATTTT. As protein: CAWSAGGMRQPQHF.